Below, one TCR beta chain is given with its context. Per the original methods: Amplification from reference gene primers served as the basis for estimated nucleated cell counts. The table came from immunoSEQ multiplex PCR; TCRdb's copy has only in-frame clones and leaves some out. V, J and clone size were drawn from that table, and D and trimming were deduced from the DNA. The sample carries around 80,000 clones, 83% recorded once. The record originates from a study of blood T cell repertoires in COVID-19. Germline CDR1 and CDR2: SGHRS and YFSETQ. Germline trimming cut 5 bases from V and 3 bases from J; bases unmatched to any gene: 12. The CDR3 runs to 16 residues.

This sequence was found in a woman aged 80 or older with acute or convalescent COVID-19. The specimen was peripheral blood. The V and J genes are TRBV5-1 and TRBJ2-3; TRBD2 aligns across 7 bases. CDR3 nucleotide sequence: TGCGCCAGCAGTCCCCGTTGGGCGGGAGCAACAGATACGCAGTATTTT. This gives the protein CASSPRWAGATDTQYF.